A selection of T cell receptor beta chains follows, all from one sample in a study of spatial heterogeneity in lung cancer. TCRdb reprocessed the 5' RACE reads via MiXCR and lists one record per CDR3 protein. The sample includes approximately 21,000 distinct CDR3 sequences, about 4.9% of them seen just once. The specimen comprised lung tumor tissue, sampled at surgery. These receptors came from a male donor with early-stage non-small cell lung cancer. Each CDR3 is given with its conserved first and last residue. The order of the fields is clone size, CDR3 length, J gene, D gene, V gene, CDR3 DNA, CDR3 protein. The D gene is left open where the match is weak. Some rows have no size entry. The others give once, few or many, or a class for an expanded clone.

clone size: many; CDR3 length: 15; J gene: TRBJ2-1; D gene: TRBD1; V gene: TRBV4-3; CDR3 DNA: TGCGCCAGCAGCCAAGACAGGGGGACCTACAATGAGCAGTTCTTC; CDR3 protein: CASSQDRGTYNEQFF
clone size: -; CDR3 length: 16; J gene: TRBJ2-5; D gene: -; V gene: TRBV7-2; CDR3 DNA: TGTGCCAGCAGCTTCGTGAGGGAGAGGGGGCAAGAGACCCAGTACTTC; CDR3 protein: CASSFVRERGQETQYF
clone size: medium-sized; CDR3 length: 20; J gene: TRBJ2-7; D gene: TRBD1; V gene: TRBV14; CDR3 DNA: TGTGCCAGCAGCCAAGATACCCCCGCGCATGGGGGACAGGGGTGGGACGAGCAGTACTTC; CDR3 protein: CASSQDTPAHGGQGWDEQYF
clone size: few; CDR3 length: 16; J gene: TRBJ2-1; D gene: -; V gene: TRBV2; CDR3 DNA: TGTGCCAGCAGTGGGTGGGGCCCGAGCTCCTACAATGAGCAGTTCTTC; CDR3 protein: CASSGWGPSSYNEQFF
clone size: many; CDR3 length: 13; J gene: TRBJ2-1; D gene: -; V gene: TRBV5-1; CDR3 DNA: TGCGCCAGCAGCTCAGCTATAATGGATGAGCAGTTCTTC; CDR3 protein: CASSSAIMDEQFF
clone size: many; CDR3 length: 12; J gene: TRBJ2-7; D gene: -; V gene: TRBV20-1; CDR3 DNA: TGCAGTGCCGACCAGGGGTGGAACGAGCAGTACTTC; CDR3 protein: CSADQGWNEQYF
clone size: many; CDR3 length: 13; J gene: TRBJ2-2; D gene: TRBD2; V gene: TRBV6-5; CDR3 DNA: TGTGCCAGCGGGACTAGAGTTGCCGGGGAGCTGTTTTTT; CDR3 protein: CASGTRVAGELFF
clone size: few; CDR3 length: 12; J gene: TRBJ1-2; D gene: -; V gene: TRBV28; CDR3 DNA: TGTGCCAGCAGTTTAGCAGGCTATGGCTACACCTTC; CDR3 protein: CASSLAGYGYTF
clone size: many; CDR3 length: 14; J gene: TRBJ1-2; D gene: TRBD1; V gene: TRBV12-3/TRBV12-4; CDR3 DNA: TGTGCCAGCAGTTTCGGACAGGGGGCGAGGGGCTACACCTTC; CDR3 protein: CASSFGQGARGYTF
clone size: many; CDR3 length: 15; J gene: TRBJ2-1; D gene: -; V gene: TRBV3-1; CDR3 DNA: TGTGCCAGCAGCCAGGGAAGCCAGCGTTACAATGAGCAGTTCTTC; CDR3 protein: CASSQGSQRYNEQFF
clone size: many; CDR3 length: 14; J gene: TRBJ2-7; D gene: TRBD1; V gene: TRBV29-1; CDR3 DNA: TGCAGCGTTGCCGGGACAGGGAGCTCCTACGAGCAGTACTTC; CDR3 protein: CSVAGTGSSYEQYF
clone size: few; CDR3 length: 17; J gene: TRBJ2-7; D gene: -; V gene: TRBV18; CDR3 DNA: TGTGCCAGCTCACATTTCCCCGGGACGGGCATATTCTACGAGCAGTACTTC; CDR3 protein: CASSHFPGTGIFYEQYF
clone size: many; CDR3 length: 15; J gene: TRBJ1-2; D gene: -; V gene: TRBV5-1; CDR3 DNA: TGCGCCAGCAGCTTGGCCGGTCAGCCTGCCTATGGCTACACCTTC; CDR3 protein: CASSLAGQPAYGYTF
clone size: many; CDR3 length: 14; J gene: TRBJ1-3; D gene: TRBD1; V gene: TRBV9; CDR3 DNA: TGTGCCAGCAGCAGACAGGGTTCTGGAAACACCATATATTTT; CDR3 protein: CASSRQGSGNTIYF
clone size: medium-sized; CDR3 length: 11; J gene: TRBJ2-7; D gene: -; V gene: TRBV28; CDR3 DNA: TGTGCCAGCACGGAGCTTTACGAGCAGTACTTC; CDR3 protein: CASTELYEQYF
clone size: few; CDR3 length: 14; J gene: TRBJ2-2; D gene: TRBD1; V gene: TRBV11-2; CDR3 DNA: TGTGCCAGCAGCTTGACAGGGAACGCCGGGGAGCTGTTTTTT; CDR3 protein: CASSLTGNAGELFF
clone size: many; CDR3 length: 15; J gene: TRBJ2-7; D gene: -; V gene: TRBV6-2/TRBV6-3; CDR3 DNA: TGTGCCAGCAGTTTGCTACTAGTGGGAGACTACGAGCAGTACTTC; CDR3 protein: CASSLLLVGDYEQYF
clone size: once; CDR3 length: 15; J gene: TRBJ2-2; D gene: -; V gene: TRBV28; CDR3 DNA: TGTGCCAGCAGTCCACCGAATTTGAACACCGGGGAGCTGTTTTTT; CDR3 protein: CASSPPNLNTGELFF
clone size: medium-sized; CDR3 length: 16; J gene: TRBJ2-7; D gene: TRBD2; V gene: TRBV28; CDR3 DNA: TGTGCCAGCAGTTTTCCCACTAGCGGGGTTGTATCCGAGCAGTACTTC; CDR3 protein: CASSFPTSGVVSEQYF
clone size: many; CDR3 length: 15; J gene: TRBJ2-5; D gene: TRBD1; V gene: TRBV18; CDR3 DNA: TGTGCCAGCTCACCACAGGGGGCCGACCAAGAGACCCAGTACTTC; CDR3 protein: CASSPQGADQETQYF
clone size: -; CDR3 length: 14; J gene: TRBJ2-7; D gene: -; V gene: TRBV7-7; CDR3 DNA: TGTGCTAGCAGCTTAGGATCGGGTTCCTACGAGCAGTACTTC; CDR3 protein: CASSLGSGSYEQYF
clone size: many; CDR3 length: 13; J gene: TRBJ1-1; D gene: -; V gene: TRBV6-5; CDR3 DNA: TGTGCCAGCAGCCCCGGCAAGGCCACTGAAGCTTTCTTT; CDR3 protein: CASSPGKATEAFF
clone size: many; CDR3 length: 13; J gene: TRBJ1-1; D gene: -; V gene: TRBV20-1; CDR3 DNA: TGCAGTGCGAAGGGGTTTATGAACACTGAAGCTTTCTTT; CDR3 protein: CSAKGFMNTEAFF
clone size: many; CDR3 length: 14; J gene: TRBJ2-3; D gene: -; V gene: TRBV28; CDR3 DNA: TGTGCCAGCAGAAGCGGGTCTAGCACAGATACGCAGTATTTT; CDR3 protein: CASRSGSSTDTQYF
clone size: many; CDR3 length: 15; J gene: TRBJ2-2; D gene: TRBD1; V gene: TRBV10-3; CDR3 DNA: TGTGCCATCGCACAGGGGGCAGGGGGCACCGGGGAGCTGTTTTTT; CDR3 protein: CAIAQGAGGTGELFF
clone size: many; CDR3 length: 17; J gene: TRBJ1-4; D gene: -; V gene: TRBV15; CDR3 DNA: TGTGCCACCAGCAGAGATGTACAAACAGGGTTTAATGAAAAACTGTTTTTT; CDR3 protein: CATSRDVQTGFNEKLFF